This TCR beta chain was documented in a study of low-dose radiotherapy and immunotherapy resistance in tumors. Study-level information: One day prior to radiation and immunotherapy, intravenous cyclophosphamide at 200 mg/m2 was given, repeated every two weeks. Oral aspirin at 300 mg was taken daily by patients for four cycles, beginning on cycle 1 day 1.

With V trimmed by 3 bases and J by 4 bases, 9 bases remained unmatched. In germline, CDR1 is SGDLS, CDR2 YYNGEE. The CDR3 totals 15 residues. Time point meaning: before trial treatment. Donors were given nivolumab, ipilimumab, aspirin, low-dose cyclophosphamide and low-dose radiotherapy. This clonotype was picked up a small number of times. Alpha and beta chains were covered, as first-strand cDNA relied on TRAV- and TRBV-specific primers. A constant-region primer paired with the V-primer adapter amplified TCRs over about 20 PCR cycles. It was by in vitro transcription that isolated mRNA was amplified. TCRdb ran MiXCR on the reads and lists one entry per CDR3 protein. The sample holds roughly 76,000 distinct CDR3 sequences, approximately 17% seen once.

Sample: PBMCs, taken before treatment. The gene calls are TRBV9 and TRBJ1-1; 7 nucleotides align to TRBD1. This TCR derives from a male donor with prostate cancer. CDR3 in DNA: TGTGCCAGCAGCGCCCGTGGAGGGGGCGTCACTGAAGCTTTCTTT. It translates to CASSARGGGVTEAFF.